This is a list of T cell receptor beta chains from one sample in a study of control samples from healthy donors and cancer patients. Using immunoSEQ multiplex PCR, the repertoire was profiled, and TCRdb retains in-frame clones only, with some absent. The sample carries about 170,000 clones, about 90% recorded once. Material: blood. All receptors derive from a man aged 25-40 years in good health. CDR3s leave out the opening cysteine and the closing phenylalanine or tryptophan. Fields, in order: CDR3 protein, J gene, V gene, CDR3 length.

CDR3: ASSLGHSYEQY
J: TRBJ2-7
V: TRBV7-6
length: 11

CDR3: ASSPNGGDTQY
J: TRBJ2-3
V: TRBV18
length: 11

CDR3: TSEQGGNTEAF
J: TRBJ1-1
V: TRBV29-1
length: 11

CDR3: ASSPISWEGEKLF
J: TRBJ1-4
V: TRBV16
length: 13

CDR3: ASIERGVMSNQPQH
J: TRBJ1-5
V: TRBV19
length: 14

CDR3: ASSLPDRTGELF
J: TRBJ2-2
V: TRBV28
length: 12

CDR3: SVRVETQY
J: TRBJ2-5
V: TRBV29-1
length: 8

CDR3: ASKTGDQGTQY
J: TRBJ2-5
V: TRBV25-1
length: 11

CDR3: SASNVRGEGYGYT
J: TRBJ1-2
V: TRBV20-1
length: 13

CDR3: ASSPGGVTGYT
J: TRBJ1-2
V: TRBV28
length: 11

CDR3: AIGLAEETQY
J: TRBJ2-5
V: TRBV10-3
length: 10

CDR3: ASSPRLGRAYEQY
J: TRBJ2-7
V: TRBV9
length: 13

CDR3: ATSDIDSRVSEQY
J: TRBJ2-7
V: TRBV24-1
length: 13

CDR3: ASSPDWATSRTDTQY
J: TRBJ2-3
V: TRBV9
length: 15

CDR3: ASSWGQGMPYEQY
J: TRBJ2-7
V: TRBV5-5
length: 13

CDR3: ASSLAQETQY
J: TRBJ2-5
V: TRBV18
length: 10

CDR3: ASSPLTSGGISSYNEQF
J: TRBJ2-1
V: TRBV27
length: 17